This TCR beta chain was identified in a study of cytomegalovirus exposure and HLA in healthy donors. Libraries were prepared by immunoSEQ multiplex PCR; TCRdb keeps only in-frame clonotypes and omits some of them. The profile shows 220,000 or so clones, around four fifths of them singletons. Trimming cost V 2 bases and J 5 bases, with 12 bases left between them. The germline V gene encodes CDR1 SNHLY and CDR2 FYNNEI. The CDR3 length is 14 residues. Sequences were obtained from PBMCs. The rearrangement joins TRBV2 to TRBJ1-2; D gene uncertain. The sequence came from a woman under 40 in good health and CMV-seropositive. CDR3 bases: TGTGCCAGCAGTGAATCGCGGACCGGTTATGGCTACACCTTC. Protein: CASSESRTGYGYTF.